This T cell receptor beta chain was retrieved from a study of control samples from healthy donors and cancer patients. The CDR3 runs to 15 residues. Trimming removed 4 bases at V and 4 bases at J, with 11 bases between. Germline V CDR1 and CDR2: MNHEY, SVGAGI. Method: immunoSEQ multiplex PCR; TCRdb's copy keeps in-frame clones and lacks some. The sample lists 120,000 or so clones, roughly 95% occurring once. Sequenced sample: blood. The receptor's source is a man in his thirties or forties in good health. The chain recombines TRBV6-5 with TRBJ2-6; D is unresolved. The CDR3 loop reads CASSFKETGANVLTF. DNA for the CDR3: TGTGCCAGCAGTTTTAAGGAAACCGGGGCCAACGTCCTGACTTTC.